This T cell receptor beta chain was documented in a study of OX40 agonist ivuxolimab in advanced cancers. As to this clone: The antigen is undetermined.

Sequenced by immunoSEQ multiplex PCR; TCRdb stores in-frame clones only, minus some. The sample consists of approximately 43,000 clones, about 82% of them appearing once. The CDR3 contains 14 residues. Germline-derived CDR1 and CDR2 are MNHEY and SMNVEV (reference sequence). V lost 6 bases and J lost 2, with 10 bases in between. Study-wide findings and caveats: Partial responders treated at 0.1-3.0 mg/kg exhibited clonal expansion among the lowest measured.

Sample: CD4+ or CD8+ T cells sorted from blood, taken in a trial of the OX40 agonist ivuxolimab. V is TRBV27 and J is TRBJ2-2; TRBD1 might be the D (6 bases). This sequence was found in an adult with an advanced solid tumor such as melanoma, head and neck, liver or kidney cancer. CDR3 residues: CASSSDSNTGELFF. Written as DNA, the CDR3 is TGTGCCAGCAGCTCGGACAGCAACACCGGGGAGCTGTTTTTT.